Listed below are T cell receptor beta chains from one sample, sequenced in a study of PD-1 blockade in classical Hodgkin lymphoma. Generated by immunoSEQ multiplex PCR, the TCRdb table keeps only in-frame clones and is missing some. The sample consists of approximately 150,000 clones, around four fifths of them appearing once. Sample: peripheral blood mononuclear cells (PBMCs), taken before the second cycle of nivolumab. The receptors shown here come from a human donor with classical Hodgkin lymphoma. CDR3s include the opening cysteine and the closing phenylalanine or tryptophan. The order of the fields is clone size, J gene, D gene, V gene, CDR3 DNA, CDR3 protein. A D gene is named only where the DNA matches it firmly. Not all rows give a size; the values are once, few, many and, for expanded clones, a class.

few	TRBJ2-4	.	TRBV9	TGTGCCAGCAGCGTAGTCCCCCAACGGCGGTGTGAGAAAAACATTCAGTACTTC	CASSVVPQRRCEKNIQYF
.	TRBJ1-2	.	TRBV6-1	TGTGCCAGCAGCGCCGGGAATTGGGACTATGGCTACACCTTC	CASSAGNWDYGYTF
.	TRBJ2-7	.	TRBV18	TGTGCCAGCTCACCAACGCTGGGCGGATCCTACGAGCAGTACTTC	CASSPTLGGSYEQYF
.	TRBJ1-1	.	TRBV15	TGTGCCACCAGCAGAGGGCAGGGCAGGGCGAACACTGAAGCTTTCTTT	CATSRGQGRANTEAFF
.	TRBJ1-1	.	TRBV6-6	TGTGCCAGCAGTAGAACATCCCCAAACACTGAAGCTTTCTTT	CASSRTSPNTEAFF
many	TRBJ2-7	TRBD2	TRBV29-1	TGCAGCGCTGGGACTAGGTTCTCCTACGAGCAGTACTTC	CSAGTRFSYEQYF
.	TRBJ2-3	.	TRBV27	TGTGCCAGCAGTTACCTCGGTGTTACGCAGTATTTT	CASSYLGVTQYF
.	TRBJ2-2	TRBD2	TRBV19	TGTGCCAGTAGTCTGGGACTAGCGGGGCCCCTCAACACCGGGGAGCTGTTTTTT	CASSLGLAGPLNTGELFF
.	TRBJ1-1	.	TRBV7-3	TGTGCCAGCAGCCCACTCGGGGCGAACACTGAAGCTTTCTTT	CASSPLGANTEAFF
once	TRBJ1-4	.	TRBV28	TGTGCCAGCAGTTATCTCTGGGGACAATCCCATGAAAAACTGTTTTTT	CASSYLWGQSHEKLFF
.	TRBJ2-5	.	TRBV6-5	TGTGCCAGCAGTTTCACTCAGGACAGTGTGTTGTACTTC	CASSFTQDSVLYF
.	TRBJ1-3	.	TRBV11-2	TGTGCCAGCAGCTACACGACAGGAGGGAAATACACCATATATTTT	CASSYTTGGKYTIYF
few	TRBJ2-1	TRBD1	TRBV6-4	TGTGCCAGCATCAAAGGACAGGCGAATGAGCAGTTCTTC	CASIKGQANEQFF
.	TRBJ1-4	.	TRBV6-5	TGTGCCAGCAGGCCAAGATTTGGGTATGAAAAACTGTTTTTT	CASRPRFGYEKLFF
.	TRBJ1-5	.	TRBV7-2	TGTGCCAGCAGCTTAACGGACTTACAGCCCCAGCATTTT	CASSLTDLQPQHF
once	TRBJ2-3	.	TRBV6-5	TGTGCCAGCAGTTTTCAACCCGGGCTCACAGATACGCAGTATTTT	CASSFQPGLTDTQYF
.	TRBJ2-5	.	TRBV13	TGTGCCAGCAGCCCAAAATGGGGAGAGACCCAGTACTTC	CASSPKWGETQYF
once	TRBJ1-2	.	TRBV5-5	TGTGCCAGCAGCCCCCCCAACACCTATGGCTACACCTTC	CASSPPNTYGYTF
.	TRBJ2-2	.	TRBV18	TGTGCCAGCTCACCATCACAGGGACTCACCGGGGAGCTGTTTTTT	CASSPSQGLTGELFF
.	TRBJ1-5	TRBD1	TRBV28	TGTGCCAGCACCACAAGGGGGGGACAGGGGAGCAATCAGCCCCAGCATTTT	CASTTRGGQGSNQPQHF
.	TRBJ2-1	TRBD2	TRBV2	TGTGCCAGCAGGAGCGGGGGCAGCTACAATGAGCAGTTCTTC	CASRSGGSYNEQFF
.	TRBJ2-1	.	TRBV19	TGTGCCAGTAGCCCCCTCCCGGCAAGGCACAATGAGCAGTTCTTC	CASSPLPARHNEQFF
.	TRBJ1-4	.	TRBV10-3	TGTGCCATCAGTGACAGGGCTGATGAAAAACTGTTTTTT	CAISDRADEKLFF
few	TRBJ1-2	.	TRBV2	TGTGCCAGCAGTGCCACAGGGATTGGCTACACCTTC	CASSATGIGYTF
.	TRBJ2-3	TRBD2	TRBV15	TGTGCCACCCGGGCGGGGGGGCTCGCAGATACGCAGTATTTT	CATRAGGLADTQYF
.	TRBJ1-4	TRBD1	TRBV6-5	TGTGCCAGCACCGCCTCCGGGACAGGGTACGAAAAACTGTTTTTT	CASTASGTGYEKLFF
.	TRBJ2-3	TRBD2	TRBV25-1	TGTGCCAGCAGTACTAGACCGGGACTAGCCGATACGCAGTATTTT	CASSTRPGLADTQYF
.	TRBJ2-1	.	TRBV7-9	TGTGCCAGCAGCTTAGATGGGGGGTACAATGAGCAGTTCTTC	CASSLDGGYNEQFF
.	TRBJ1-3	.	TRBV6-5	TGTGCCAGCAGTTACTCTCCACTAGGAAACACCATATATTTT	CASSYSPLGNTIYF
.	TRBJ2-7	TRBD2	TRBV9	TGTGCCAGCAGCGTAGGGGGAGGGGACTACGAGCAGTACTTC	CASSVGGGDYEQYF
.	TRBJ2-6	TRBD2	TRBV7-9	TGTGCCAGCAGCCCCGCGGGAGGCCCCACAATCTGGGCCAACGTCCTGACTTTC	CASSPAGGPTIWANVLTF
.	TRBJ2-1	TRBD2	TRBV5-4	TGTGCCAGCAGCGGGCCCCGGGGGGGCCCCAATGAGCAGTTCTTC	CASSGPRGGPNEQFF
.	TRBJ1-5	.	TRBV5-8	TGTGCCAGCAGCTTGAATCAGCCCCAGCATTTT	CASSLNQPQHF
.	TRBJ1-3	TRBD1	TRBV5-6	TGTGCCAGCAGCCGGTGGACAGGGCGGTCTGGAAACACCATATATTTT	CASSRWTGRSGNTIYF
.	TRBJ2-7	TRBD1	TRBV18	TGTGCCAGCTCATTGGGGACAGGGGGTTACGAGCAGTACTTC	CASSLGTGGYEQYF
.	TRBJ2-2	TRBD1	TRBV9	TGTGCCAGCAGCGTACCGGGACAGGGGATCACCGGGGAGCTGTTTTTT	CASSVPGQGITGELFF
.	TRBJ2-7	TRBD1	TRBV30	TGTGCCTGGATTCAGCAGGGGGCCGGCGAGCAGTACTTC	CAWIQQGAGEQYF
.	TRBJ1-1	TRBD1	TRBV5-1	TGCGCCAGCAGCCGGGACAGATCTGAAGCTTTCTTT	CASSRDRSEAFF
once	TRBJ2-1	.	TRBV30	TGTGCTGACCCCTCCGGATCCGCCAATGAGCAGTTCTTC	CADPSGSANEQFF
.	TRBJ2-1	.	TRBV23-1	TGCGCCAGCAGTCAACCCCCTAGCTCGGGTGAGCAGTTCTTC	CASSQPPSSGEQFF
.	TRBJ2-5	TRBD1	TRBV15	TGTGCCACCAGCTCCGCGAGGGGGACAGGGGGATTCCCGCAAGAGACCCAGTACTTC	CATSSARGTGGFPQETQYF
.	TRBJ1-5	TRBD1	TRBV5-1	TGCGCCAGCAGCCGGACAGGGGCAAGCAATCAGCCCCAGCATTTT	CASSRTGASNQPQHF